This T cell receptor beta chain was observed in a study of cytomegalovirus exposure and HLA in healthy donors. Broader study findings: In vitro assays verified that a few CMV-associated chains recognized CMV antigens specifically.

The primer mix had 60 Vbeta and 13 Jbeta primers. Data came from immunoSEQ multiplex PCR; TCRdb stores just in-frame clones and leaves some out. Of about 170,000 clones listed, approximately 79% are singletons. Of note for this clone: Its antigen remains unidentified.

Sequencing used PBMCs. The TCR comes from a male donor in good health and CMV-seronegative.

The CDR3: CASTQAGENIQYF. CDR3 DNA sequence: TGTGCCAGCACCCAAGCCGGGGAAAACATTCAGTACTTC. V is TRBV5-4 and J is TRBJ2-4; TRBD2 might be the D (5 bases). The V gene lost 6 bases and the J gene lost 5 bases, with 12 bases spanning the gap. This CDR3 is 13 amino acids long. Looked up from germline, CDR1 is SGHNT and CDR2 is YYREEE (reference sequence).